These 13 T cell receptor beta chains were all obtained from the same sample, sequenced in a study of beta chain features in type 1 diabetes. Study-wide results and limits: Significant though moderate, a shortening of TCRB CDR3s appeared in all four CD4+ subsets of Type 1 diabetes patients.

Antigens of these TCRs are unknown. Isolated RNA was reverse transcribed in full, so expressed TCRB transcripts were sequenced. Only in-frame clones appear in the TCRdb table, and some are missing; sequencing was by immunoSEQ multiplex PCR. The table records about 710,000 clones, about 14% of them present only once. Material for sequencing was naive CD4+ T cells from blood. These receptors came from a man in his late teens or twenties with type 1 diabetes.

This clone was recorded a few times. This sequence joins TRBV5-4 and TRBJ2-5; 10 bases match TRBD1. The CDR3 sequence is 16 residues long. Trimming removed 3 bases from V and 2 bases from J; junction bases left unmatched: 7. Germline-derived CDR1 and CDR2 are SGHNT and YYREEE (reference sequence). The CDR3 nucleotides read TGTGCCAGCAGCTCTGGGACAGGGGCCGGTCAAGAGACCCAGTACTTC. As protein: CASSSGTGAGQETQYF.

This clone turned up a few times. V usage is TRBV2 and J usage is TRBJ2-5, with a possible D match to TRBD2 (6 bases). The CDR3 covers 14 residues. The V end was cut by 4 bases, the J end by 2 bases, with 11 bases between. In germline, CDR1 is SNHLY, CDR2 FYNNEI. The CDR3 DNA is TGTGCCAGCAGTGTGGGAGGTTATCAAGAGACCCAGTACTTC. It encodes CASSVGGYQETQYF.

This clone has a handful of counts. The chain joins TRBV30 to TRBJ2-1; 9 bases line up with TRBD1. This CDR3 has 12 residues. CDR1 and CDR2 from the germline V gene are GTSNPN and SVGIG (reference sequence). With V trimmed by 5 bases and J by 7 bases, 3 bases remained unmatched. In DNA form, the CDR3 reads TGTGCCTGGGCGGGACAGGGAAATGAGCAGTTCTTC. Translated: CAWAGQGNEQFF. The full variable domain, in which reference TRBV30 and TRBJ2-1 provide the parts outside the CDR3, is SQTIHQWPATLVQPVGSPLSLECTVEGTSNPNLYWYRQAAGRGLQLLFYSVGIGQISSEVPQNLSASRPQDRQFILSSKKLLLSDSGFYLCAWAGQGNEQFFGPGTRLTVL.

The CDR3 nucleotides read TGTGCCAGCAGTGGCCTCGGGGCCGCCAGCTCCTACAATGAGCAGTTCTTC. This sequence encodes CASSGLGAASSYNEQFF. V is TRBV6-1 and J is TRBJ2-1, with D perhaps TRBD1 or TRBD2 (5 bases each). Germline CDR1 is MNHNS and CDR2 is SASEGT. The CDR3 has 17 amino acids. Trimming removed 4 bases from V and 0 bases from J, with 16 bases in between.

This clone turned up a few times. CDR3 protein: CASSYGGGPGADTQYF. As DNA, the CDR3 is TGTGCCAGCAGTTACGGAGGAGGCCCCGGTGCAGATACGCAGTATTTT. V and J are TRBV6-5 and TRBJ2-3; maybe TRBD2 (5 bases). This CDR3 has 16 residues. The V end lost 2 bases, the J end lost 4 bases, and 16 bases lay between the germline ends. Germline V gene data show CDR1 as MNHEY and CDR2 as SVGAGI.

This clone was counted only a few times. The CDR3 loop is CAWNAAPNYGYTF. CDR3 bases: TGTGCCTGGAATGCTGCGCCGAACTATGGCTACACCTTC. This chain joins TRBV30 and TRBJ1-2; D not certain. Per germline, CDR1 GTSNPN and CDR2 SVGIG (reference sequence). V lost 4 bases and J 2 bases, leaving 11 bases between the germline ends. This CDR3 spans 13 amino acids.

This chain connects TRBV28 to TRBJ2-2; perhaps D is TRBD1 or TRBD2 (7 bases each). V was cut by 10 bases and J by 7 bases, with 19 bases left in between. Per germline, CDR1 MDHEN and CDR2 SYDVKM. The CDR3 contains 14 residues. DNA of the CDR3: TGTGCCACCCTGGGAGGGGGCATCGGCGGGGAGCTGTTTTTT. Translated: CATLGGGIGGELFF.

This clone was picked up a small number of times. The chain is built from TRBV9 and TRBJ2-7, with D possibly called TRBD1 or TRBD2 (6 bases each). CDR1 SGDLS and CDR2 YYNGEE come from the germline V gene. CDR3 length: 14 residues. The V end lost 0 bases, the J end lost 7 bases, and 14 bases lay between the germline ends. The CDR3 is CASSVEGGVGEQYF. CDR3 DNA sequence: TGTGCCAGCAGCGTAGAGGGGGGAGTAGGAGAGCAGTACTTC.

Note on this clone: The junction departs from the called germline gene at one end, perhaps through a read error. The chain is built from TRBV4-3 and TRBJ2-3; a possible D gene is TRBD2 (5 bases). The CDR3 sequence is 16 residues long. The germline V gene encodes CDR1 LGHNA and CDR2 YSLEER. For the CDR3, the DNA is TGCGCCAGCAGCAAAGAGAGCGGTTCCGCGGGTGATACGCAGTATTTT. The encoded protein is CASSKESGSAGDTQYF.

The table lists this clone with a few counts. V usage is TRBV11-3 and J usage is TRBJ2-3, with TRBD1 matching over 11 bases. Germline-derived CDR1 and CDR2 are SGHNT and YENEEA. The CDR3 is 17 residues long. V lost 5 bases, J lost 0 bases, and 7 bases stayed unmatched. The CDR3 loop reads CASSLGQGVPSTDTQYF. The CDR3 DNA reads TGTGCCAGCAGCCTGGGACAGGGGGTTCCTAGCACAGATACGCAGTATTTT. Based on the CDR3 plus reference TRBV11-3 and TRBJ2-3, the full variable domain is EAGVVQSPRYKIIEKKQPVAFWCNPISGHNTLYWYLQNLGQGPELLIRYENEEAVDDSQLPKDRFSAERLKGVDSTLKIQPAELGDSAVYLCASSLGQGVPSTDTQYFGPGTRLTVL.

Concerning this clone itself: At the DNA level, this CDR3 is encoded by other sequences in the same sample as well. The genes are TRBV5-4 and TRBJ1-2; no clear D gene. Germline V gives CDR1 SGHNT, CDR2 YYREEE (reference sequence). The ends were cut back, 5 bases at V and 2 bases at J, with 10 bases in the middle. The CDR3 is made up of 13 amino acids. The CDR3 region is CASSSDGNYGYTF. DNA for the CDR3: TGTGCCAGCAGTTCAGACGGAAACTATGGCTACACCTTC. Complete variable domain (other parts from reference TRBV5-4 and TRBJ1-2): ETGVTQSPTHLIKTRGQQVTLRCSSQSGHNTVSWYQQALGQGPQFIFQYYREEENGRGNFPPRFSGLQFPNYSSELNVNALELDDSALYLCASSSDGNYGYTFGSGTRLTVV.

The rearrangement uses TRBV18 and TRBJ2-3; D is unresolved. This CDR3 is built from 16 residues. Trimming stripped 6 bases from V and 1 base from J, with 17 bases between. Germline V CDR1 and CDR2: KGHSH, LQKENI. CDR3 bases: TGTGCCAGCTCCCGTATCACCAGAGTAGGCACAGATACGCAGTATTTT. Translation: CASSRITRVGTDTQYF.

J is TRBJ2-7 and V is TRBV28; D unresolved. Trimming left V 2 bases short and J 4 bases short, with 9 bases between. CDR3 length equals 13 residues. Germline V lookup: CDR1 MDHEN, CDR2 SYDVKM. This CDR3 is CASSLKVVYEQYF. The CDR3 bases are TGTGCCAGCAGTTTAAAGGTAGTTTACGAGCAGTACTTC.